This T cell receptor (beta chain) originates from a study of T cell changes during pregnancy in multiple sclerosis. The V end was cut by 4 bases, the J end by 7 bases, with 25 bases between. Germline CDR1 is SGHDN and CDR2 is FVKESK. The CDR3 runs 17 residues. This clone was counted only a few times. TCRdb keeps only in-frame clones here, not all; method: immunoSEQ multiplex PCR. The top ten clones hold just over 0.85% of a sample with 60,000 or so clones, roughly nine tenths of them seen once. The input for sequencing was peripheral blood, taken before pregnancy. V gene TRBV14 combines with J gene TRBJ1-2, with no clear D. The source of this sequence is a female donor with multiple sclerosis, enrolled in a pregnancy study. DNA of the CDR3: TGTGCCAGCAGCCCCTTTGGTGGAGAGGTTGGCCCCCTTGGCTACACCTTC. Encoded protein: CASSPFGGEVGPLGYTF. The full variable domain, completed using reference TRBV14 and TRBJ1-2, is EAGVTQFPSHSVIEKGQTVTLRCDPISGHDNLYWYRRVMGKEIKFLLHFVKESKQDESGMPNNRFLAERTGGTYSTLKVQPAELEDSGVYFCASSPFGGEVGPLGYTFGSGTRLTVV.